This T cell receptor beta chain emerged from a study of blood T cells in healthy people across ages. Study background: Capture by template switching was about one barcoded beta molecule per two T cells. Broader study findings: TCR beta diversity was tightly associated with the proportion of naive T cells.

Isolating PBMCs gave at least 7 million of these cells per sample. Each sample yielded at least 6 micrograms of PBMC total RNA. Primers used in a second PCR of roughly 6 to 11 cycles were a sample-barcoded 5' primer and a J-beta primer mix. TCRdb redid the calling of the 5' RACE reads with MiXCR, one entry per CDR3 protein. The sample contains some 670,000 distinct CDR3 sequences, approximately 52% of which appear only once. Turning to this clonotype: The antigen is not known.

This clonotype was obtained from a woman of 80 years or more in good health. The sample comprised blood.

CDR3 in amino acids: CRTNRGSVAGGYNEQYF. CDR3 DNA sequence: TGCAGGACCAACCGAGGGTCGGTAGCGGGAGGTTACAATGAGCAGTACTTC. The rearrangement links TRBV20-1 to TRBJ2-5; 10 bases agree with TRBD2. Germline values: CDR1 DFQATT, CDR2 SNEGSKA (reference sequence). The CDR3 runs to 17 residues.